One sample yielded the 31 T cell receptor beta chains listed below, sequenced in a study of shared clonotypes between healthy human individuals. Using immunoSEQ multiplex PCR, the repertoire was profiled, and TCRdb retains in-frame clones only, with some absent. This table has a few hundred thousand clones, about 74% appearing once. The material sequenced was PBMCs. The source of these receptors is a middle-aged woman in good health. Some clones in this sample may be carry-over from other donors' samples.

The V and J genes are TRBV7-9 and TRBJ2-5, with D perhaps TRBD1 (6 bases). The tail of the sequence fits TRBJ2-7 better, so the J call may be wrong. From germline, CDR1 is SEHNR and CDR2 FQNEAQ (reference sequence). The CDR3 loop spans 16 amino acids. The CDR3 DNA is TGTGCCAGCAGCTCCCTCCAGGGGCCCTTTGCCTACGAGCAGTACTTC. This sequence encodes CASSSLQGPFAYEQYF.

The rearrangement joins TRBV9 to TRBJ2-6; D call uncertain. Germline V CDR1 and CDR2: SGDLS, YYNGEE. The CDR3 contains 17 residues. Trimming took 0 bases from V and 0 from J, leaving 10 bases between them. The CDR3 loop reads CASSVASGTSGANVLTF. The CDR3 DNA follows: TGTGCCAGCAGCGTAGCGTCGGGTACCTCTGGGGCCAACGTCCTGACTTTC.

The chain joins TRBV18 to TRBJ2-7; D remains ambiguous. Trimming took 3 bases from V and 5 from J, leaving 8 bases between them. This CDR3 has 12 residues. Germline V gene data show CDR1 as KGHSH and CDR2 as LQKENI. The CDR3 here is CASSPSSDEQYF. CDR3 nucleotide sequence: TGTGCCAGCTCACCCAGTTCAGACGAGCAGTACTTC.

The chain joins TRBV19 to TRBJ2-5, with a possible D match to TRBD1 (6 bases). Germline CDR1 reads LNHDA; CDR2 reads SQIVND (reference sequence). The CDR3 loop spans 14 amino acids. Between the trimmed V and J ends, which lost 5 bases and 1 base, there was a span of 11 bases. CDR3 DNA: TGTGCCAGTAGTTTTACAGGGAGCCAAGAGACCCAGTACTTC. Residues: CASSFTGSQETQYF.

The genes are TRBV15 and TRBJ1-4, with TRBD1 identical over 7 bases. CDR3 length: 14 residues. The junction had 6 bases not matched to a gene; V was cut back by 4 bases and J by 7 bases. Germline CDR1 LNHNV, CDR2 YYDKDF (reference sequence). As DNA, the CDR3 is TGTGCCACCAGCATTGACAGGGCAGGTGAAAAACTGTTTTTT. The encoded protein is CATSIDRAGEKLFF.

In this sample, this clone turned up a few times. The chain recombines TRBV7-8 with TRBJ1-6; D not certain. V lost 1 base and J 6 bases, leaving 7 bases between the germline ends. The V gene's germline CDR1 is SGHVS and CDR2 FQNEAQ. CDR3 length: 14 residues. This chain's CDR3 is CASSLGGLNSPLHF. DNA of the CDR3: TGTGCCAGCAGCTTAGGAGGTCTTAATTCACCCCTCCACTTT. Variable domain in full (rest from reference TRBV7-8 and TRBJ1-6): GAGVSQSPRYKVAKRGQDVALRCDPISGHVSLFWYQQALGQGPEFLTYFQNEAQLDKSGLPSDRFFAERPEGSVSTLKIQRTQQEDSAVYLCASSLGGLNSPLHFGNGTRLTVT.

The gene calls are TRBV4-3 and TRBJ2-5; TRBD2 matches at 14 bases. The CDR3 length is 16 residues. Germline assignment: CDR1 LGHNA and CDR2 YSLEER. The junction had 4 bases not matched to a gene; V was cut back by 0 bases and J by 7 bases. The CDR3 nucleotides read TGCGCCAGCAGCCAAGATGTGACTAGCGGGAGGGGGACCCAGTACTTC. As protein: CASSQDVTSGRGTQYF.

With regard to this clone: A far larger clone is just one base off, so this is likely a read error. Other DNA sequences within the sample encode an identical CDR3. The genes are TRBV30 and TRBJ1-4, with TRBD1 as a possible D gene (5 bases). The CDR3 covers 15 residues. Germline loops: CDR1 GTSNPN, CDR2 SVGIG (reference sequence). The CDR3 DNA follows: TGTGCTTGGAGTGTACTCAGGGCGAGGGGCGAAAAACTGTTTTTT. It yields the protein CAWSVLRARGEKLFF.

The chain carries TRBV5-1 and TRBJ2-3; a possible D gene is TRBD2 (5 bases). V shed 0 bases and J shed 6 bases, with 11 bases lying between them. This CDR3 spans 14 amino acids. The V gene's germline CDR1 is SGHRS and CDR2 YFSETQ. Written as DNA, the CDR3 is TGCGCCAGCAGCTTGGGGACTGAGCTTGATACGCAGTATTTT. Its translation: CASSLGTELDTQYF.

In this sample, this clone turned up many times. The junction shows a germline mismatch at one end, possibly a read error. The sample has other DNA sequences that encode this CDR3 too. The genes are TRBV10-3 and TRBJ2-1, with 7 bases lining up with TRBD1. The germline V gene has CDR1 ENHRY and CDR2 SYGVKD. The CDR3 loop spans 12 amino acids. The CDR3 loop reads CAISGQGNEQFF. The CDR3, as DNA: TGTGCCATCAGTGGACAGGGCAATGAACAGTTCTTC.

This clone appeared a single time. In DNA form, the CDR3 reads TGTGCCCTGTCGGGGCGGGCCGGCACAGATACGCAGTATTTT. Protein: CALSGRAGTDTQYF. V is TRBV28 and J is TRBJ2-3; D is perhaps TRBD1 or TRBD2 (5 bases each). The CDR3 covers 14 residues. Germline V lookup: CDR1 MDHEN, CDR2 SYDVKM. V was clipped by 11 bases and J by 1 base, with 16 bases between them.

The V and J genes are TRBV18 and TRBJ2-1, with 10 bases matching TRBD2. The germline gives CDR1 KGHSH, CDR2 LQKENI. This CDR3 region has 17 residues. With 6 bases clipped from V and 3 bases from J, the junction kept 11 bases outside the gene matches. CDR3 sequence (DNA): TGTGCCAGCTCGCCCTTCGCTAGCGGGAGTTTCTACAATGAGCAGTTCTTC. Translation gives CASSPFASGSFYNEQFF.

The CDR3 is CASSLAPSGRVNEQYF. The CDR3 coding sequence is TGTGCCAGCAGCTTAGCCCCTAGCGGGAGGGTAAACGAGCAGTACTTC. V usage is TRBV7-8 and J usage is TRBJ2-7, with 12 bases that match TRBD2. V was clipped by 0 bases and J by 5 bases; unmatched bases: 5. The germline V gene encodes CDR1 SGHVS and CDR2 FQNEAQ. The CDR3 runs 16 residues.

This clone was counted only a few times. The chain is built from TRBV7-9 and TRBJ2-5; D remains unclear. The DNA end is more similar to TRBJ2-7, so the J call may be wrong. Germline values: CDR1 SEHNR, CDR2 FQNEAQ (reference sequence). The CDR3 contains 13 residues. The CDR3 is CASSRSLSYEQYF. The CDR3 region has the DNA TGTGCCAGCTCTAGAAGTCTGAGCTACGAGCAGTACTTC.

The CDR3 DNA is TGTGCCAGTAGATGGGCAGGGACAGGGAATCAGCCCCAGCATTTT. This translates into CASRWAGTGNQPQHF. The chain joins TRBV19 to TRBJ1-5; 9 nucleotides agree with TRBD1. From germline, CDR1 is LNHDA and CDR2 SQIVND (reference sequence). With V trimmed by 6 bases and J by 4 bases, 7 bases remained unmatched. The CDR3 length is 15 residues.

This clone was picked up many times. The chain's CDR3 is CASSDISGSNEQYF. The CDR3 nucleotides are TGTGCCAGCAGTGACATCAGCGGGAGCAACGAGCAGTACTTC. The J gene is TRBJ2-7, the V gene TRBV2; 8 nucleotides line up with TRBD2. The trim removed 3 bases at V and 5 bases at J, leaving 6 bases unmatched. This CDR3 is built from 14 residues. The germline gives CDR1 SNHLY, CDR2 FYNNEI.

Only a few counts were recorded for this clone. The chain employs TRBV2 and TRBJ1-5; 9 positions agree with TRBD1. Germline loops: CDR1 SNHLY, CDR2 FYNNEI. Germline trimming cut 6 bases from V and 5 bases from J; bases unmatched to any gene: 8. The CDR3 consists of 15 residues. The CDR3 here is CASSKQGAFDQPQHF. The CDR3, as DNA: TGTGCCAGCAGCAAACAGGGGGCGTTCGATCAGCCCCAGCATTTT.

This clone was observed a few times. The gene calls are TRBV30 and TRBJ2-3; TRBD2 aligns across 7 bases. Germline V gene sequence: CDR1 GTSNPN, CDR2 SVGIG (reference sequence). V lost 2 bases to trimming and J lost 4 bases; unmatched junction nucleotides: 9. The CDR3 has 15 amino acids. CDR3 bases: TGTGCCTGGAGTCTTAGTCTAGCGGTAGCAGATACGCAGTATTTT. Its protein product is CAWSLSLAVADTQYF. Using reference TRBV30 and TRBJ2-3 for the parts outside the CDR3, the full variable domain is SQTIHQWPATLVQPVGSPLSLECTVEGTSNPNLYWYRQAAGRGLQLLFYSVGIGQISSEVPQNLSASRPQDRQFILSSKKLLLSDSGFYLCAWSLSLAVADTQYFGPGTRLTVL.

The chain couples TRBV10-2 to TRBJ1-5; 9 bases map to TRBD1. Germline CDR1 WSHSY, CDR2 SAAADI. V was clipped by 3 bases and J by 6 bases; unmatched bases: 6. The CDR3 is 15 residues long. The CDR3 region has the DNA TGCGCCAGCAGTGACTACAGGGGGCGCGGTCAGCCCCAGCATTTT. It specifies CASSDYRGRGQPQHF.

A word on this clone: The junction does not match germline at one end; this may be a read error. The rearrangement joins TRBV7-7 to TRBJ2-5; 7 nucleotides agree with TRBD1. CDR1 is SSHAT, CDR2 FNYEAQ, per germline (reference sequence). The CDR3 sequence is 14 residues long. The CDR3 nucleotides read TGTGCTAGCAGCCGAGTTGACAGGGAGGAGACCCAGTACTTC. Encoded protein: CASSRVDREETQYF.

This rearrangement joins TRBV7-2 to TRBJ2-7; a weak D match, TRBD1 (6 bases). The germline V gene encodes CDR1 SGHTA and CDR2 FQGNSA. This CDR3 spans 15 amino acids. V lost 2 bases to trimming and J lost 2 bases, with 13 bases between them. CDR3 in amino acids: CASSLQGTGTYEQYF. The DNA of the CDR3 is TGTGCCAGCAGCTTACAAGGTACAGGGACCTACGAGCAGTACTTC. The variable domain in full, completed from reference TRBV7-2 and TRBJ2-7, reads GAGVSQSPSNKVTEKGKDVELRCDPISGHTALYWYRQSLGQGLEFLIYFQGNSAPDKSGLPSDRFSAERTGGSVSTLTIQRTQQEDSAVYLCASSLQGTGTYEQYFGPGTRLTVT.

V is TRBV5-6 and J is TRBJ2-7, with 7 bases aligning to TRBD1. After removal of 6 bases from V and 2 bases from J, the junction contained 11 bases not matched to a gene. Germline lookup yields CDR1 SGHDT and CDR2 YYEEEE. The CDR3 is made up of 15 amino acids. In DNA, the CDR3 is TGTGCCAGCATTGAGCCGGGGCAGGGGGCCTACGAGCAGTACTTC. This translates into CASIEPGQGAYEQYF.

This chain connects TRBV6-6 to TRBJ1-2; D is possibly TRBD1 (5 bases). V was shortened by 6 bases and J by 7 bases, with 15 bases between the two germline ends. The CDR3 loop spans 13 amino acids. CDR1 MNHNY and CDR2 SVGAGI come from the germline V gene (reference sequence). The CDR3 here is CASSRGARAGYTF. The CDR3 DNA sequence: TGTGCCAGCAGCCGAGGAGCCAGGGCTGGCTACACCTTC.

This rearrangement joins TRBV15 to TRBJ1-5; D is uncertain. The V end was cut by 1 base, the J end by 2 bases, with 6 bases between. The germline V gene encodes CDR1 LNHNV and CDR2 YYDKDF (reference sequence). This CDR3 contains 14 residues. The CDR3 reads CATSRVGGNQPQHF. The CDR3 DNA sequence: TGTGCCACCAGCAGAGTGGGAGGCAATCAGCCCCAGCATTTT.

The chain carries TRBV30 and TRBJ2-2, with 11 nucleotides matching TRBD2. V trimming: 3 bases; J trimming: 7 bases; junction bases outside the gene matches: 10. CDR3 length: 16 amino acids. Germline CDR1 reads GTSNPN; CDR2 reads SVGIG (reference sequence). The CDR3 coding sequence is TGTGCCTGGAGCCAGGGGCTAGCGGGGGGAGGCGGGGAGCTGTTTTTT. As protein: CAWSQGLAGGGGELFF. Combining the CDR3 with reference TRBV30 and TRBJ2-2 gives the whole variable domain SQTIHQWPATLVQPVGSPLSLECTVEGTSNPNLYWYRQAAGRGLQLLFYSVGIGQISSEVPQNLSASRPQDRQFILSSKKLLLSDSGFYLCAWSQGLAGGGGELFFGEGSRLTVL.

This clone was observed a few times. The chain carries TRBV2 and TRBJ2-2, with D unresolved. This CDR3 has 14 amino acids. Germline V gene lookup returns CDR1 SNHLY and CDR2 FYNNEI. Trimming removed 10 bases at V and 1 base at J, with 13 bases between. CDR3 sequence: CAIRRTLNTGELFF. CDR3 bases: TGTGCCATTCGACGCACGCTGAACACCGGGGAGCTGTTTTTT.

This clone was detected only once. This likely came from a read error, as a far larger clone is one base away. The sample carries other DNA sequences with the same CDR3. The chain employs TRBV15 and TRBJ1-1, with 8 nucleotides matching TRBD1. The CDR3 runs 16 residues. The germline CDR1 and CDR2 sequences are LNHNV and YYDKDF (reference sequence). The CDR3 loop is CATSRGTGFMNTEAFF. DNA of the CDR3: TGCGCCACCAGCAGAGGGACAGGATTCATGAACACTGAAGCTTTCTTT.

J is TRBJ2-7 and V is TRBV11-2, with a possible D match to TRBD2 (5 bases). The CDR3 has 17 amino acids. Trimming left V 9 bases short and J 0 bases short, with 24 bases between. The germline CDR1 and CDR2 sequences are SGHAT and FQNNGV. CDR3 DNA: TGTGCCAGGGTTAGCGCAACCACCACCTCCTACTCCTACGAGCAGTACTTC. Protein: CARVSATTTSYSYEQYF.

The chain is built from TRBV6-1 and TRBJ2-2; 9 bases agree with TRBD1. The V gene end was trimmed by 1 base and the J gene end by 6 bases; junction bases not matched to a gene: 6. Germline lookup yields CDR1 MNHNS and CDR2 SASEGT. The CDR3 has 16 residues. CDR3 amino acids: CASSEGDRVGPGELFF. DNA of the CDR3: TGTGCCAGCAGTGAAGGGGACAGGGTGGGGCCCGGGGAGCTGTTTTTT.

This chain joins TRBV11-3 and TRBJ2-7; 8 nucleotides line up with TRBD1. V gave up 5 bases and J gave up 6 bases; unmatched junction bases: 6. There are 13 residues in the CDR3. CDR1 is SGHNT, CDR2 YENEEA, per germline. CDR3 in amino acids: CASSRDRRVEQYF. The CDR3 nucleotides read TGTGCCAGCAGCCGGGACAGGCGGGTCGAGCAGTACTTC.

The chain uses TRBV10-3 and TRBJ2-6; 8 bases map to TRBD1. Germline CDR1 is ENHRY and CDR2 is SYGVKD. There are 20 residues in the CDR3. Trimming at V came to 1 base and at J to 1 base, leaving 12 bases not matched to a gene. This CDR3 reads CAISEFLMGQAGSGANVLTF. As DNA, the CDR3 is TGTGCCATCAGTGAGTTTCTTATGGGACAGGCGGGATCTGGGGCCAACGTCCTGACTTTC.